This T cell receptor beta chain was found in a study of graft-versus-host responses after intestinal transplantation. Study information: Following induction with anti-thymocyte globulin, all recipients were given tacrolimus and steroids for two to three years.

Sequencing used immunoSEQ multiplex PCR; TCRdb keeps in-frame clones, though not all of them. The table has some 14,000 clones, roughly a third seen once. The study plated some 200,000 CFSE-labeled responders with some 200,000 irradiated, violet-dye-labeled stimulators. Germline V CDR1 and CDR2: SGHRS, YFSETQ. Trimming stripped 3 bases from V and 10 bases from J, with 14 bases between. There are 13 residues in the CDR3. This receptor was obtained from a human patient who received an intestinal transplant. The chain is built from TRBV5-1 and TRBJ2-1; the D gene is possibly TRBD2 (5 bases). The specimen comprised alloreactive CD8+ T cells from a mixed lymphocyte reaction culture, sampled before intestinal transplant. Documented subset: CFSE-low proliferating T cells sorted from roughly six-day pre-transplant mixed lymphocyte reaction (GvH or HvG direction). CDR3 sequence (DNA): TGCGCCAGCAGCTCCCCACCCGGCGGGGAGCAGTTCTTC. Amino acid sequence: CASSSPPGGEQFF.